Below, one T cell receptor beta chain is given with its context. These data are taken from a study of cytomegalovirus exposure and HLA in healthy donors. PCR used 60 Vbeta primers and 13 Jbeta primers. TCRdb's copy holds only in-frame clones and misses some; the assay was immunoSEQ multiplex PCR. The table lists 50,000 to 65,000 clones, over 70% of them singletons, with about 3.1% in the top ten. V was cut by 4 bases and J by 6 bases, with 12 bases left in between. CDR3 length: 13 amino acids. Germline CDR1 is ENHRY and CDR2 is SYGVKD. This receptor was taken from a man younger than 35 in good health and CMV-seronegative. Sequenced sample: PBMCs. The chain links TRBV10-3 to TRBJ1-1, with a weak D call TRBD1 (6 bases). CDR3 coding DNA: TGTGCCATCAGTGGTTTAGAGGGGGCTGAAGCTTTCTTT. Protein: CAISGLEGAEAFF.